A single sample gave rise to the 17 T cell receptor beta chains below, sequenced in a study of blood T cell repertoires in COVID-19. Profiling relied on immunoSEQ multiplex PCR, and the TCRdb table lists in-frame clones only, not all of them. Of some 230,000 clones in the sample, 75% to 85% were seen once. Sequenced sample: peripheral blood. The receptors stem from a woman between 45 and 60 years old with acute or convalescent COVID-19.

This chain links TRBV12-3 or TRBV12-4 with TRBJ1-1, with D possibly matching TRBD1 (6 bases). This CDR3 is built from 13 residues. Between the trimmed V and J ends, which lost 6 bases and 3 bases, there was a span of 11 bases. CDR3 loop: CASSPGHHTEAFF. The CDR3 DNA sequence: TGTGCCAGCAGCCCGGGACACCACACTGAAGCTTTCTTT.

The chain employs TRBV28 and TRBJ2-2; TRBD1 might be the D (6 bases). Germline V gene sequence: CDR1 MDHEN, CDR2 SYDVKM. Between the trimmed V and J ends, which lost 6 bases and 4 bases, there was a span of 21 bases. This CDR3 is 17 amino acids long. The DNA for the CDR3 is TGTGCCAGCAGCCCGGACGGTTCAGGGGTTGGCACCGGGGAGCTGTTTTTT. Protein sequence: CASSPDGSGVGTGELFF.

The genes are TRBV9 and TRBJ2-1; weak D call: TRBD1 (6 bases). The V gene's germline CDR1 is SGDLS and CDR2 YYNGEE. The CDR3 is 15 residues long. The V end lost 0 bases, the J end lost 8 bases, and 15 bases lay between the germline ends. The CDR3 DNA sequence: TGTGCCAGCAGCGTAGACGGGACAAGGGATTATGAGCAGTTCTTC. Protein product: CASSVDGTRDYEQFF.

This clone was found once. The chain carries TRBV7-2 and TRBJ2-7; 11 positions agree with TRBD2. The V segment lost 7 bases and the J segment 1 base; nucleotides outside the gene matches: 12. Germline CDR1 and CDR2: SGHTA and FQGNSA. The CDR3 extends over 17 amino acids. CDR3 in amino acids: CASTPQGLAGLSYEQYF. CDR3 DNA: TGTGCCAGCACCCCACAAGGACTAGCGGGCCTTTCCTACGAGCAGTACTTC.

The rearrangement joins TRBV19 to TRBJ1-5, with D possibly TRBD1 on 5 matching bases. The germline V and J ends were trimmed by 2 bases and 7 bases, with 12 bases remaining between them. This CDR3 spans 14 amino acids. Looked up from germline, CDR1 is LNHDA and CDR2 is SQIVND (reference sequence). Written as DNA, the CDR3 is TGTGCCAGTAGTATAACCCAGGGTGGGCAGCCCCAGCATTTT. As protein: CASSITQGGQPQHF.

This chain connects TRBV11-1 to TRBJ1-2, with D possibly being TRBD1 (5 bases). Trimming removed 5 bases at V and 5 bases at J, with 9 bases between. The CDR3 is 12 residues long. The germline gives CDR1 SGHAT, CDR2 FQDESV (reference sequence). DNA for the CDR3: TGTGCCAGCAGCCGGGACTCGTATGGCTACACCTTC. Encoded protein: CASSRDSYGYTF. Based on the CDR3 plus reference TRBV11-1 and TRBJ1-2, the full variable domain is EAEVAQSPRYKITEKSQAVAFWCDPISGHATLYWYRQILGQGPELLVQFQDESVVDDSQLPKDRFSAERLKGVDSTLKIQPAELGDSAMYLCASSRDSYGYTFGSGTRLTVV.

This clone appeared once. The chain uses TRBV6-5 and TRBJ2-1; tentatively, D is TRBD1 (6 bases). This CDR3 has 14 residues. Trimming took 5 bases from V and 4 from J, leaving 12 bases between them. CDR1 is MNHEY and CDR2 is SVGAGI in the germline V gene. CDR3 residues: CASSRTTGYNEQFF. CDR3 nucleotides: TGTGCCAGCAGTCGAACTACAGGGTACAATGAGCAGTTCTTC.

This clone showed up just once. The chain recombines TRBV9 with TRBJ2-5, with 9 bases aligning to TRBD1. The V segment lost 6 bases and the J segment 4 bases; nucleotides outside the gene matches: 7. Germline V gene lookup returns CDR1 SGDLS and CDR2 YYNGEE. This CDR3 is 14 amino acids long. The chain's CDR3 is CASTKQGAGETQYF. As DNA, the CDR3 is TGTGCCAGCACGAAACAGGGGGCGGGAGAGACCCAGTACTTC.

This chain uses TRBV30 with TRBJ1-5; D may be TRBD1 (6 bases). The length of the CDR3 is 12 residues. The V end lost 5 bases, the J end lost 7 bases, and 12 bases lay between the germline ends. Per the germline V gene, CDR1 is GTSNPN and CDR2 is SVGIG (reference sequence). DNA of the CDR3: TGTGCCTGGGGGGGCCCAGGGCAGCCCCAGCATTTT. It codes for CAWGGPGQPQHF.

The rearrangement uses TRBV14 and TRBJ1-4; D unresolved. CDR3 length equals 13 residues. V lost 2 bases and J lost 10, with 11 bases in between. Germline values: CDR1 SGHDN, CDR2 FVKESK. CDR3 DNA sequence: TGTGCCAGCAGCCAAATGGGAGGCGGAAAACTGTTTTTT. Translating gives CASSQMGGGKLFF. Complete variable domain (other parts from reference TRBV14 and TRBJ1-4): EAGVTQFPSHSVIEKGQTVTLRCDPISGHDNLYWYRRVMGKEIKFLLHFVKESKQDESGMPNNRFLAERTGGTYSTLKVQPAELEDSGVYFCASSQMGGGKLFFGSGTQLSVL.

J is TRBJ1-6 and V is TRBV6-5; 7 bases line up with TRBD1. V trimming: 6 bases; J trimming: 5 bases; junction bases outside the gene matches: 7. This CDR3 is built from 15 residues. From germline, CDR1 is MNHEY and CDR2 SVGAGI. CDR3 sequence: CASSPDRVNNSPLHF. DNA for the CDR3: TGTGCCAGCAGCCCCGACAGGGTGAATAATTCACCCCTCCACTTT.

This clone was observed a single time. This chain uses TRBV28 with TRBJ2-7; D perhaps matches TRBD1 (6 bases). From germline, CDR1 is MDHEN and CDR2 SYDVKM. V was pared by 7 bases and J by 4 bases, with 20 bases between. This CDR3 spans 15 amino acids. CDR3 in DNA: TGTGCCAGCAAGAGAAACATGGGGACATCTTACGAGCAGTACTTC. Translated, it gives CASKRNMGTSYEQYF.

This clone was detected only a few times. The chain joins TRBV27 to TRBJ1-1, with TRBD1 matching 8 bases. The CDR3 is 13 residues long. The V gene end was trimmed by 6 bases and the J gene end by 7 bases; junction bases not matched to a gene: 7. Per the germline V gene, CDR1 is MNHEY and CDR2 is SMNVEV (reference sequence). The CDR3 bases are TGTGCCAGCAGGGGACACGGACAGGGTGAAGCTTTCTTT. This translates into CASRGHGQGEAFF.

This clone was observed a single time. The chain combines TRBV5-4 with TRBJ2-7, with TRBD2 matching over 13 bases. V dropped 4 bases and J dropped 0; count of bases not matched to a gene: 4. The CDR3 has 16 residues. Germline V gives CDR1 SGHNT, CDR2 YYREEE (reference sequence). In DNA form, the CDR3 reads TGTGCCAGCAGCGCGGGACTAGCGGGGATCTCCTACGAGCAGTACTTC. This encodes CASSAGLAGISYEQYF.

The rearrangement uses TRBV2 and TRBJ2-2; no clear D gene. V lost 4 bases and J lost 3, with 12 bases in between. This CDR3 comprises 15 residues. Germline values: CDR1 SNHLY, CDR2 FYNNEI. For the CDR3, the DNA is TGTGCCAGCAGTGCGATGACTCCCGACACCGGGGAGCTGTTTTTT. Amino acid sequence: CASSAMTPDTGELFF.

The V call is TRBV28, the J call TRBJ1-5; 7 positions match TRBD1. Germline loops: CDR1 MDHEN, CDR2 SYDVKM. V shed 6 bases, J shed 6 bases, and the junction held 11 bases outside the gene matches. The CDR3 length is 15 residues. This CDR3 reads CASSRATGSVQPQHF. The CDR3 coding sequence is TGTGCCAGCAGCCGGGCGACAGGGTCGGTTCAGCCCCAGCATTTT.

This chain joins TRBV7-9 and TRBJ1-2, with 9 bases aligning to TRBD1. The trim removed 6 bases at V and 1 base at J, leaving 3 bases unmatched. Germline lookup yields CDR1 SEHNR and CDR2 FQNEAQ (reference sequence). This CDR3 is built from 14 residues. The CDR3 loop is CASSRTGVNYGYTF. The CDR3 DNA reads TGTGCCAGCAGTCGGACAGGGGTTAACTATGGCTACACCTTC.